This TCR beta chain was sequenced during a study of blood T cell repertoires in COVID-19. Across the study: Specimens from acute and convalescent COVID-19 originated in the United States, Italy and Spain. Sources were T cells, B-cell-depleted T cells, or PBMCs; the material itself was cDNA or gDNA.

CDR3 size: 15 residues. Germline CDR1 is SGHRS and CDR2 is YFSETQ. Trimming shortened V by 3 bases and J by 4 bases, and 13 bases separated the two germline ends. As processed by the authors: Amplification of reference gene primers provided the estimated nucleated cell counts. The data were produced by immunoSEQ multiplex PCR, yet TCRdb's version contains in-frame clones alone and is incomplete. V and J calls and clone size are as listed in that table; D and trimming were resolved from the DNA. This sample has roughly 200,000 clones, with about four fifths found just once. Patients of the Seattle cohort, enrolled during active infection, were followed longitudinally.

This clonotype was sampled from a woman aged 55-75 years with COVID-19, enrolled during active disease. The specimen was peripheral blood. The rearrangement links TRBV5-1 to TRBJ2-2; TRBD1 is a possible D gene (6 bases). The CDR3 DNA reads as TGCGCCAGCAGCTACTTCCAGGGGAGCACCGGGGAGCTGTTTTTT. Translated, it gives CASSYFQGSTGELFF. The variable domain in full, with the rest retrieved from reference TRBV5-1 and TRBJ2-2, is KAGVTQTPRYLIKTRGQQVTLSCSPISGHRSVSWYQQTPGQGLQFLFEYFSETQRNKGNFPGRFSGRQFSNSRSEMNVSTLELGDSALYLCASSYFQGSTGELFFGEGSRLTVL.